This T cell receptor beta chain was sequenced for a study of blood T cell repertoires in COVID-19. Germline CDR1 is SGHDT and CDR2 is YYEEEE. This CDR3 comprises 14 residues. Unmatched junction bases numbered 5, after V lost 3 bases and J lost 7 bases. TCRdb's copy holds only in-frame clones and misses some; the assay was immunoSEQ multiplex PCR. The table shows about 190,000 clones, with under 80% occurring only once. Sequencing input: peripheral blood. This receptor was identified in a woman between 45 and 60 years old with acute or convalescent COVID-19. The chain recombines TRBV5-6 with TRBJ1-5; 9 bases fit TRBD1. The chain's CDR3 is CASSWGQGGQPQHF. CDR3 nucleotide sequence: TGTGCCAGCAGCTGGGGACAGGGTGGGCAGCCCCAGCATTTT.